This T cell receptor (beta chain) was found in a study of cytomegalovirus exposure and HLA in healthy donors. A remark on this clone: No antigen is known for it.

Points from the study as a whole: In a later analysis, parvovirus B19, influenza, CMV and Epstein-Barr virus appeared linked to several top co-occurrence clusters. Most TCRs appeared rarely, but some public TCRs recurred in many donors. When analyzed later, the rates of TCR association showed variation by HLA locus, with DRB1 the most and HLA-C the fewest.

With 60 Vbeta and 13 Jbeta primers, the PCR was carried out. Only in-frame clones appear in the TCRdb table, and some are missing; sequencing was by immunoSEQ multiplex PCR. The data hold over 100,000 clones, with around 69% observed a single time. This CDR3 region has 15 residues. V shed 0 bases, J shed 2 bases, and the junction held 4 bases outside the gene matches. CDR1 and CDR2 from the germline V gene are WNHNN and SYGVQD (reference sequence). In nominal health when sampled, donors likely had unrecorded immune exposures nonetheless. The sample consisted of PBMCs. The chain is built from TRBV10-1 and TRBJ2-7, with 7 positions matching TRBD2. The receptor was isolated from a woman aged 35 to 49 in good health and CMV-seropositive. The CDR3 DNA follows: TGCGCCAGCAGTGAGTCAGCGGGACCAACCTACGAGCAGTACTTC. Translated, it gives CASSESAGPTYEQYF.